What follows describes a single TCR beta chain. Antigen: not known. People who had autoimmune disease history or systemic immunosuppression were excluded. Method: immunoSEQ multiplex PCR; TCRdb's copy keeps in-frame clones and lacks some. The repertoire has more than 80,000 clones, about 91% of them found once; the top ten carry 0.3% to 0.4%. This sample was taken from a study of OX40 agonist ivuxolimab in advanced cancers. Study background: People in dose escalation had one of these cancers: hepatocellular carcinoma, melanoma, renal cell or head and neck cancer.

Study findings and constraints: At 0.1 to 3.0 mg/kg, CD4+ and CD8+ blood T cells expanded clonally by week 6. On average, a greater number of expanded clones characterised CD8+ T cells relative to CD4+.

Germline values: CDR1 SGHNT, CDR2 YYREEE (reference sequence). Trimming took off 2 bases at V and 4 bases at J, with 9 bases between the two ends. The CDR3 totals 13 residues. The clonotype comes from an adult with an advanced solid tumor such as melanoma, head and neck, liver or kidney cancer. The sequencing used CD4+ or CD8+ T cells sorted from blood, collected in a trial of the OX40 agonist ivuxolimab. This chain joins TRBV5-4 and TRBJ2-5, with D tentatively TRBD1 or TRBD2 (5 bases each). The CDR3 coding sequence is TGTGCCAGCAGCTTTCAGGGACGAGAGACCCAGTACTTC. It translates to CASSFQGRETQYF.